This section outlines one T cell receptor beta chain sequence together with its context. Its antigen is undetermined. The study ran its PCR with 60 Vbeta and 13 Jbeta primers. Produced via immunoSEQ multiplex PCR; TCRdb's table is partial and in-frame only. The sample has fewer than 200,000 clones, 65% to 90% seen once; the top ten hold around 10%. Germline values: CDR1 MDHEN, CDR2 SYDVKM. The CDR3 length is 13 residues. With 6 bases removed from V and 5 bases from J, the gap between germline ends came to 13 bases. This entry belongs to a study of cytomegalovirus exposure and HLA in healthy donors. Study-level findings and limits: A previous analysis found most TCR beta V segments productive roughly 87% or roughly 30% of the time. HLA alleles were associated with some 17,000 TCR beta sequences in a later analysis at 0.05 false discovery rate. Within the data, a cluster of highly shared sequence variants was likely a sequencing artifact.

The chain has TRBV28 and TRBJ1-2, with unresolved D. The receptor's source is a man over 45 in good health and CMV-seropositive. The specimen was PBMCs. CDR3 bases: TGTGCCAGCAGGCCGACTAGTATTTATGGCTACACCTTC. Its protein is CASRPTSIYGYTF.